This TCR beta chain was captured by sequencing in a study of blood T cell repertoires in COVID-19. Study-level background: The study drew acute and convalescent COVID-19 samples from the United States, Italy and Spain. Nucleic acid was either cDNA or gDNA, and it came from T cells, B-cell-depleted T cells, or PBMCs.

Under the authors' procedure: Estimation of nucleated cell counts relied on the amplification of reference gene primers. Libraries were prepared by immunoSEQ multiplex PCR; TCRdb keeps only in-frame clonotypes and omits some of them. V and J calls and clone size follow that table, whereas D and trimming were derived from the DNA. The table includes 65,000 or so clones, about 80% detected once. Germline CDR1 is SGHRS and CDR2 is YFSETQ. The V end was cut by 3 bases, the J end by 2 bases, with 8 bases between. The CDR3 covers 14 residues. The sample taken for sequencing was peripheral blood. The V call is TRBV5-1, the J call TRBJ2-2; D may be TRBD1 (5 bases). The clonotype originates from a man aged 55 to 70 with acute or convalescent COVID-19. The CDR3 loop is CASSYQGNTGELFF. DNA of the CDR3: TGCGCCAGCAGCTACCAGGGTAACACCGGGGAGCTGTTTTTT.